This TCR beta chain stems from a study of cytomegalovirus exposure and HLA in healthy donors. About this clone: What it recognizes is unknown.

Findings and limits, study-wide: Among TCR beta chains, those listed as cytomegalovirus-associated numbered about 160.

It was with 60 Vbeta and 13 Jbeta primers that the PCR ran. Only in-frame clones appear in the TCRdb table, and some are missing; sequencing was by immunoSEQ multiplex PCR. This sample has 210,000 or so clones; more than 60% occur once, and the top ten carry 0.2% to 0.25%. This CDR3 has 14 amino acids. The germline V and J ends were trimmed by 5 bases and 0 bases, with 10 bases remaining between them. Germline V gives CDR1 MGHRA, CDR2 YSYEKL. The clonotype comes from a girl aged 2 to 9 in good health and CMV-seronegative. Sequenced input: PBMCs. This chain connects TRBV4-1 to TRBJ1-1; D may be TRBD1 (5 bases). CDR3 residues: CASSIPTVNTEAFF. The DNA of the CDR3 is TGCGCCAGCAGCATTCCGACAGTGAACACTGAAGCTTTCTTT.